Here is one T cell receptor beta chain with its context. No cognate antigen has been identified for it. No much larger clone is present one base from it, and per-base qualities are unavailable. Using the deep immunoSEQ assay, TCR CDR3 regions were amplified from genomic DNA by multiplex PCR. Genomic DNA extracted from each cell subset was distributed evenly over all wells of several immunoSEQ 96-well plates, and each plate served as one replicate. For sorted subsets, around 200 ng genomic DNA, equal to some 28,000 T cell genomes, was loaded into each replicate PCR. Purified libraries were quantified with a Qubit 3.0 fluorometer, sized on a Bioanalyzer 2100, and re-quantified with the KAPA Library Quantification kit. Each immunoSEQ 96-well plate was sequenced on its own single-read 150-cycle Illumina NextSeq 550 flow cell. From the authors' description of their analysis: Because the immunoSEQ output included only junctional sequences and no quality scores, the filtering could not be the same as the filtering used for full-length reads. Sequences were annotated with PyIR, a Python wrapper for IgBLAST v1.9, and V/J genes and CDR3 were assigned using IMGT germline references. Any read was removed if the V/J assignment was weak (E-value above 1e-6), the CDR3 was missing, or the read contained stop codons, out-of-frame junctions, or ambiguous translated residues. V3J clonotypes were defined as sequences sharing an identical inferred V gene, J gene, and CDR3 amino acid sequence. To compute the percentage overlap between repertoires, the number of shared unique clonotypes was divided by the size of the smaller repertoire. RTK rarefaction, the Chao1 estimator, and Recon v2.1 estimates of unobserved clonotypes were used to assess repertoire richness. Generation probabilities were computed with OLGA for all TCRbeta clonotypes obtained by the gDNA method from several donors. The source is immuneACCESS, and TCRdb retained only in-frame sequences with V and J called. Part of the clones is not carried over; for the studies checked, unresolved V genes explain less than half of this, and the remainder is unexplained. From that table come the V and J calls and clone size; the DNA was used to work out D and trimming. The sample table shows about 2.3 million clones, and more than 80% are seen once. The top ten hold 0.35% to 0.5% of the sample.

These data originate in a study of shared clonotypes between healthy human individuals (dated by TCRdb to 2019 to 2021). Regarding the study in general: The cohort included three men and a couple of women between 18 and 49 years of age. To increase sequencing depth and limit assay-specific biases, different laboratories used diverse techniques to prepare libraries and sequence TCR repertoires. The study deeply sequenced blood TCR repertoires of about 5 healthy adults to estimate repertoire size and the extent of clonotype sharing between individuals. Per donor, leukapheresis produced somewhere between about 0.94 and 8.9 billion PBMCs. For each donor, CD4 naive and CD4 memory were each run on three plates, CD8 naive on two plates, and CD8 memory on one plate.

From its cysteine to its phenylalanine, the CDR3 spans 16 amino acids. Here the CDR3 DNA is all that survives: 48 bases in frame from base 1. V is cut back by 3 bases and J by 3 bases, with 6 bases in the junction unmatched. CDR1 and CDR2 were assigned from the germline V gene as SGHRS and YFSETQ. Here is what the overall study found, with its caveats: Clonotypes shared by all four sorted-subset donors showed higher generation probabilities than non-shared clonotypes. When a few donors were compared, the shared fraction of clonotypes was about 5% for naive CD4, approximately 3.3% for naive CD8, roughly 2.5% for memory CD4, and about 0.36% for memory CD8. Sampling was limited to blood, and TCR repertoires in tissue likely differ from TCR repertoires in blood. Larger estimated clonotype richness was generally found for naive subsets than for memory subsets. Pairwise subsampling indicated that sequencing depth was expected to affect the degree of clonotype sharing among donors. The small number of donors limited the genetic and exposure-history diversity represented. Even with the large sequencing depth, rarefaction of the sorted-subset datasets indicated that sequencing was incomplete.

The donors were healthy, HIV-negative adults who had no recently reported acute infections or vaccinations. Every donor was a Caucasian adult living in Nashville, Tennessee, USA. CD4+ T cells were enriched through magnetic negative selection, after which naive cells were positively selected on CD45RA and the remaining negative fraction served as the memory subset. After blood collection by leukapheresis, PBMCs were isolated using Ficoll-Histopaque density gradient centrifugation and then cryopreserved in the vapor phase of liquid nitrogen. Purity and quantity of every magnetically sorted T cell population were checked by analytical flow cytometry. Genomic DNA was isolated from every sorted fraction and measured by UV absorbance on a Nanodrop 2000c.

The material sequenced was naive CD4+ T cells from PBMCs. Sample cell subset or site, as interpreted from the label and publication: CD45RA+ positively selected. This chain is built from TRBV5-1 and TRBJ2-3; 11 bases in between match TRBD1. The clonotype comes from a man younger than 30 in good health. Some clones in this sample may be carry-over from other donors' samples. This receptor carries the CDR3 CASSWAGQGVTDTQYF. The DNA is TGCGCCAGCAGCTGGGCGGGACAGGGGGTAACAGATACGCAGTATTTT.